This T cell receptor (beta chain) was found in a study of blood T cell repertoires in COVID-19. Study background: T cells, B-cell-depleted T cells, or PBMCs supplied cDNA or gDNA.

Here immunoSEQ multiplex PCR was the method, and the copy in TCRdb shows in-frame clones only, minus some. The sample includes about 120,000 clones, 65% to 90% of them seen just once. V was pared by 7 bases and J by 4 bases, with 12 bases of the junction left unmatched. There are 15 residues in the CDR3. Germline CDR1 SGHAT, CDR2 FQDESV (reference sequence). The sample consisted of peripheral blood. The genes are TRBV11-1 and TRBJ2-7; the match to TRBD1 covers 8 bases. The clonotype comes from a man older than 75 with active or convalescent COVID-19. The CDR3 region has the DNA TGTGCCAGCATCTCTGGGACAGGAGAGAGGTACGAGCAGTACTTC. Protein: CASISGTGERYEQYF.